This T cell receptor beta chain was documented in a study of CD8+ T cells in alopecia areata. Study as a whole: Treatment ran 6 to 18 months, with 6 months of follow-up afterward.

cDNA serving as the sequencing template came from extracted, reverse transcribed RNA. Here immunoSEQ multiplex PCR was the method, and the copy in TCRdb shows in-frame clones only, minus some. This sample yields about 190,000 clones, of which around 60% are seen a single time; approximately 0.69% belongs to the top ten. Study-level findings and limits: Because one nonresponder was included, the link of baseline CD8+ expansion to response is considered uncertain. Throughout tofacitinib, many expanded lesional clones continued to persist in scalp and blood.

The treatment denotes: oral pan-JAK inhibitor, 5-10 mg twice daily. Lesional scalp punch biopsies and peripheral blood came from alopecia areata patients. The CDR3 contains 15 residues. Germline CDR1 is SGHDT and CDR2 is YYEEEE. The V segment lost 0 bases and the J segment 4 bases; nucleotides outside the gene matches: 4. Details on this clone: Its antigen is not identified.

This clonotype was sampled from a human donor with alopecia areata. Sample: CD4+ T cells sorted from blood, taken at week 4, from a patient treated with tofacitinib. The rearrangement links TRBV5-6 to TRBJ1-5; TRBD1 matches at 7 bases. DNA for the CDR3: TGTGCCAGCAGCTTGGGACAGGGACCTAATCAGCCCCAGCATTTT. Protein product: CASSLGQGPNQPQHF.